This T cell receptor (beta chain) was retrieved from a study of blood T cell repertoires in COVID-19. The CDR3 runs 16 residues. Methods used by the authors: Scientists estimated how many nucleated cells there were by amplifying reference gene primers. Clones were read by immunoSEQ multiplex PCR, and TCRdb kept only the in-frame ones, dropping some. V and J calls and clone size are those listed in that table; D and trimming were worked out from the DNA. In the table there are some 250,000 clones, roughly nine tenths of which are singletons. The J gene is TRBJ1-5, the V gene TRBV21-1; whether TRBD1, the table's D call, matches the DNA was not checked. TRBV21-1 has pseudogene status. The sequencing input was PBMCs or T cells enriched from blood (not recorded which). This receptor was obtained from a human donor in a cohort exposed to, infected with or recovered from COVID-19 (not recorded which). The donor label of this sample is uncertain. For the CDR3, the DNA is TGTGCCAGCAGCAAAGGACAGGAATTGATGAATCAGCCCCAGCATTTT. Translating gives CASSKGQELMNQPQHF.